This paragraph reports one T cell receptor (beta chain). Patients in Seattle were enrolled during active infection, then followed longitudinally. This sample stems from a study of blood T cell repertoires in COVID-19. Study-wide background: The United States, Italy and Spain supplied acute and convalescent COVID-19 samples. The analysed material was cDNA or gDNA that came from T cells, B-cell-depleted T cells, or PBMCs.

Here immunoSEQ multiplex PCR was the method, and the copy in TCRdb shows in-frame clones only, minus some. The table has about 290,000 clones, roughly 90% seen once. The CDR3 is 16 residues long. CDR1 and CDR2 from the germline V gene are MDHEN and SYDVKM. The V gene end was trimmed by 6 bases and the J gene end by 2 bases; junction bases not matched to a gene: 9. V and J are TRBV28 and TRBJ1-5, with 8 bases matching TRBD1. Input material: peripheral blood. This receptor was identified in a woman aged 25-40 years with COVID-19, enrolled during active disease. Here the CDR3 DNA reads TGTGCCAGCAGGACAGGGGTGCGTTTTGGCAATCAGCCCCAGCATTTT. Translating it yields CASRTGVRFGNQPQHF.